The 14 T cell receptor beta chains listed next were all sequenced from one sample in a study of shared clonotypes between healthy human individuals. Here immunoSEQ multiplex PCR was the method, and the copy in TCRdb shows in-frame clones only, minus some. The sample lists approximately 2.3 million clones; approximately 93% were seen once. Sequenced: naive CD4+ T cells from PBMCs. As to subset: CD45RA+ positively selected. The receptors were gathered from a man younger than 30 in good health. Some clones in this sample may be carry-over from other donors' samples.

The genes are TRBV7-3 and TRBJ1-1; D is possibly TRBD1 (6 bases). CDR1 is SGHTA, CDR2 FQGTGA, per germline. The V end was cut by 6 bases, the J end by 4 bases, with 15 bases between. The CDR3 sequence is 14 residues long. The CDR3 coding sequence is TGTGCCAGCAGTTGGGGGGCCTCGAGCACTGAAGCTTTCTTT. Translation: CASSWGASSTEAFF.

This clone has only one observation. The gene calls are TRBV11-2 and TRBJ1-6; no clear D gene. Germline CDR1 is SGHAT and CDR2 is FQNNGV. Trimming took 5 bases from V and 0 from J, leaving 14 bases between them. There are 17 residues in the CDR3. CDR3 sequence (DNA): TGTGCCAGCAGCCAAACCCAGTCCAGCTCCTATAATTCACCCCTCCACTTT. Translating it yields CASSQTQSSSYNSPLHF.

V and J are TRBV20-1 and TRBJ2-7; no clear D gene. Germline CDR1 reads DFQATT; CDR2 reads SNEGSKA (reference sequence). Trimming removed 5 bases at V and 10 bases at J, with 12 bases between. The CDR3 is 10 amino acids. The CDR3 is CSAGRVSQYF. DNA of the CDR3: TGCAGTGCTGGACGTGTTAGCCAGTACTTC.

This clone has a single count. The chain recombines TRBV5-1 with TRBJ2-7, with TRBD2 matching 9 bases. The germline CDR1 and CDR2 sequences are SGHRS and YFSETQ. After removal of 3 bases from V and 2 bases from J, the junction contained 6 bases not matched to a gene. The CDR3 is 15 residues long. The CDR3 spells CASSWGTSLTYEQYF. The CDR3 DNA is TGCGCCAGCAGCTGGGGGACTAGCCTTACCTACGAGCAGTACTTC.

The table lists this clone with a count of one. Here the CDR3 reads CASSPKGAPYGYTF. CDR3 in DNA: TGTGCCAGCAGCCCTAAGGGGGCTCCTTATGGCTACACCTTC. The chain couples TRBV11-2 to TRBJ1-2; 7 bases agree with TRBD1. The CDR3 runs to 14 residues. The J segment lost 5 bases and the V segment lost 5 bases, leaving 8 bases of the junction unmatched. Germline-derived CDR1 and CDR2 are SGHAT and FQNNGV.

The count of this clone is one. The chain combines TRBV28 with TRBJ1-5; TRBD1 matches at 10 bases. The germline V gene encodes CDR1 MDHEN and CDR2 SYDVKM. Trimming at V came to 4 bases and at J to 1 base, leaving 13 bases not matched to a gene. The CDR3 has 19 residues. The CDR3 nucleotides read TGTGCCAGCAGTTCCTCTTGGGACAGGGGAGCGTGGAGCAATCAGCCCCAGCATTTT. Translation: CASSSSWDRGAWSNQPQHF.

As to this clone: This sample also contains other DNA sequences that code for the same CDR3. As DNA, the CDR3 is TGCGCCAGCAGTCCAGGGACCGCCACCTACGAGCAGTACTTC. As protein: CASSPGTATYEQYF. This rearrangement joins TRBV5-1 to TRBJ2-7; D may match TRBD1 or TRBD2 (5 bases each). Trimming removed 5 bases at V and 2 bases at J, with 14 bases between. Germline lookup yields CDR1 SGHRS and CDR2 YFSETQ. CDR3 length: 14 amino acids. Looking up the rest from reference TRBV5-1 and TRBJ2-7 gives the full variable domain: KAGVTQTPRYLIKTRGQQVTLSCSPISGHRSVSWYQQTPGQGLQFLFEYFSETQRNKGNFPGRFSGRQFSNSRSEMNVSTLELGDSALYLCASSPGTATYEQYFGPGTRLTVT.

The rearrangement links TRBV21-1 to TRBJ2-5; the D call in the table, TRBD1, was not verified against the DNA. TRBV21-1 is a documented pseudogene. The CDR3 runs 18 residues. The CDR3 protein is CASSKGRFYRGTEMTQYF. CDR3 sequence (DNA): TGTGCCAGCAGCAAAGGGCGGTTCTACAGGGGAACGGAGATGACCCAGTACTTC.

This clone was counted a single time. V gene TRBV2 combines with J gene TRBJ1-4, with TRBD1 matching over 8 bases. The V gene end was trimmed by 5 bases and the J gene end by 17 bases; junction bases not matched to a gene: 7. CDR1 and CDR2 from the germline V gene are SNHLY and FYNNEI. CDR3 length: 11 amino acids. The CDR3 loop is CASSLDRVRFF. The CDR3 DNA reads as TGTGCCAGCAGTTTGGACAGGGTCAGATTTTTT. Looking up the rest from reference TRBV2 and TRBJ1-4 gives the full variable domain: EPEVTQTPSHQVTQMGQEVILRCVPISNHLYFYWYRQILGQKVEFLVSFYNNEISEKSEIFDDQFSVERPDGSNFTLKIRSTKLEDSAMYFCASSLDRVRFFGSGTQLSVL.

The chain recombines TRBV28 with TRBJ2-1; no definite D call. Germline-derived CDR1 and CDR2 are MDHEN and SYDVKM. This CDR3 is 15 amino acids long. Deletions cut 5 bases from V and 6 bases from J, with 17 bases between. CDR3: CASSLTNPTPNEQFF. CDR3 bases: TGTGCCAGCAGTCTTACCAACCCCACCCCCAATGAGCAGTTCTTC.

The genes are TRBV6-5 and TRBJ1-2; tentatively, D is TRBD1 (6 bases). Germline values: CDR1 MNHEY, CDR2 SVGAGI. The germline V and J ends were trimmed by 6 bases and 4 bases, with 12 bases remaining between them. The CDR3 has 13 amino acids. The chain's CDR3 is CASRAPGVYGYTF. CDR3 DNA: TGTGCCAGCAGAGCCCCAGGGGTCTATGGCTACACCTTC.

Only a few counts were recorded for this clone. CDR3 coding DNA: TGTGCCAGCAGCCAAGAAGGGCCTCAAAAGGGAGATACGCAGTATTTT. Translation: CASSQEGPQKGDTQYF. This rearrangement joins TRBV28 to TRBJ2-3; unclear D gene. CDR3 length equals 16 residues. Trimming took off 6 bases at V and 5 bases at J, with 21 bases between the two ends. Germline assignment: CDR1 MDHEN and CDR2 SYDVKM. The whole variable domain, filled in from reference TRBV28 and TRBJ2-3, reads DVKVTQSSRYLVKRTGEKVFLECVQDMDHENMFWYRQDPGLGLRLIYFSYDVKMKEKGDIPEGYSVSREKKERFSLILESASTNQTSMYLCASSQEGPQKGDTQYFGPGTRLTVL.

The chain uses TRBV5-6 and TRBJ2-5; no clear D gene. Trimming removed 3 bases from V and 3 bases from J, with 15 bases in between. Germline values: CDR1 SGHDT, CDR2 YYEEEE. CDR3 size: 15 residues. CDR3 region: CASSYEPSGEETQYF. The CDR3, as DNA: TGTGCCAGCAGCTACGAGCCAAGTGGGGAAGAGACCCAGTACTTC.

Of note for this clone: Other DNA sequences in the sample encode the same CDR3. The CDR3 nucleotides are TGTGCCAGCAGCTTACCGTACGAGCAGTACTTC. Protein product: CASSLPYEQYF. The J gene is TRBJ2-7, the V gene TRBV11-2; D call uncertain. Trimming removed 2 bases at V and 4 bases at J, with 3 bases between. In germline, CDR1 is SGHAT, CDR2 FQNNGV. The CDR3 extends over 11 amino acids. Full variable domain (outside the CDR3, taken from reference TRBV11-2 and TRBJ2-7): EAGVAQSPRYKIIEKRQSVAFWCNPISGHATLYWYQQILGQGPKLLIQFQNNGVVDDSQLPKDRFSAERLKGVDSTLKIQPAKLEDSAVYLCASSLPYEQYFGPGTRLTVT.